This passage covers 13 T cell receptor beta chains from one sample sequenced in a study of CD8 T cells in ankylosing spondylitis. MiXCR, applied by TCRdb to the 5' RACE reads, yields one record per CDR3 protein. Found here are 240,000 or so distinct CDR3 sequences, about 10% of them singletons; the top ten hold 6.8%. Sequencing was carried out using blood, either unsorted or a sorted T cell fraction (not recorded which). These receptors all stem from a male donor with ankylosing spondylitis or in good health (not recorded which).

The chain carries TRBV20-1 and TRBJ2-1; TRBD2 aligns across 11 bases. The last part of the DNA fits TRBJ2-7 better; the J call may be wrong. This CDR3 spans 15 amino acids. Germline CDR1 DFQATT, CDR2 SNEGSKA (reference sequence). DNA of the CDR3: TGCAGTGCTTTCACCGGGACTAGCGGTTACAATGAGCAGTACTTC. Translating gives CSAFTGTSGYNEQYF.

This clonotype was seen repeatedly, ten times or more. The gene calls are TRBV5-1 and TRBJ2-7; D possibly matches TRBD1 or TRBD2 (5 bases each). The germline CDR1 and CDR2 sequences are SGHRS and YFSETQ. The CDR3 consists of 17 residues. The V end was cut by 0 bases, the J end by 4 bases, with 20 bases between. The CDR3 bases are TGCGCCAGCAGCTTGGATAGAGGGGAGCAGAAGTGGTACGAGCAGTACTTC. It translates to CASSLDRGEQKWYEQYF.

At least ten counts were recorded for this clonotype. The rearrangement joins TRBV5-1 to TRBJ2-7; TRBD1 is a possible D gene (7 bases). Germline V lookup: CDR1 SGHRS, CDR2 YFSETQ. The CDR3 is 14 residues long. The V end lost 3 bases, the J end lost 4 bases, and 14 bases lay between the germline ends. The CDR3 sequence: CASSSGSGGYEQYF. The CDR3, as DNA: TGCGCCAGCAGCTCCGGGTCAGGGGGGTACGAGCAGTACTTC.

There are many counts of this clonotype. V usage is TRBV12-3 or TRBV12-4 and J usage is TRBJ1-6; D ambiguous. The V end lost 3 bases, the J end lost 5 bases, and 5 bases lay between the germline ends. The CDR3 loop spans 13 amino acids. CDR3 region: CASSLDHNSPLHF. The CDR3 nucleotides read TGTGCCAGCAGTTTGGACCATAATTCACCCCTCCACTTT.

Ten or more counts support this clonotype. The chain is built from TRBV20-1 and TRBJ2-4, with D possibly TRBD1 on 6 matching bases. The CDR3 runs 12 residues. V shed 7 bases and J shed 7 bases, with 14 bases lying between them. Germline CDR1 reads DFQATT; CDR2 reads SNEGSKA (reference sequence). The CDR3 nucleotides are TGCAGTGTAAGGGGGACGCGGAACATTCAGTACTTC. Protein sequence: CSVRGTRNIQYF.

This clonotype has just a few counts. This sequence joins TRBV3-1 and TRBJ2-1, with 9 bases fitting TRBD2. The V segment lost 1 base and the J segment 6 bases; nucleotides outside the gene matches: 10. Germline lookup yields CDR1 LGHDT and CDR2 YNNKEL (reference sequence). The CDR3 length is 17 residues. For the CDR3, the DNA is TGTGCCAGCAGCCAAGGGCCGTTTGGCGGGAGGGGCAATGAGCAGTTCTTC. This sequence encodes CASSQGPFGGRGNEQFF.

The chain links TRBV12-3 or TRBV12-4 to TRBJ2-6, with unresolved D. Trimming cost V 7 bases and J 0 bases, with 4 bases left between them. The CDR3 contains 13 residues. Written as DNA, the CDR3 is TGTGCCAGCACTTACTCTGGGGCCAACGTCCTGACTTTC. Translating gives CASTYSGANVLTF.

The CDR3 DNA sequence: TGCAGTGCTACTCCCTCAGCGGGAGTGCCCCGCACAGATACGCAGTATTTT. Translation: CSATPSAGVPRTDTQYF. The chain joins TRBV20-1 to TRBJ2-3, with 8 bases identical to TRBD2. Germline V gene lookup returns CDR1 DFQATT and CDR2 SNEGSKA (reference sequence). The CDR3 totals 17 residues. Trimming removed 4 bases from V and 1 base from J; junction bases left unmatched: 13.

This clonotype was recorded a few times. The chain combines TRBV5-1 with TRBJ2-3, with D tentatively TRBD1 (6 bases). The CDR3 consists of 16 residues. Looked up from germline, CDR1 is SGHRS and CDR2 is YFSETQ. V lost 3 bases, J lost 2 bases, and 16 bases lay in between. CDR3 amino acids: CASSSQGQRSTDTQYF. The CDR3 DNA reads as TGCGCCAGCAGCTCGCAAGGACAGAGATCCACAGATACGCAGTATTTT.

The sample holds many counts of this clonotype. DNA of the CDR3: TGTGCCAGCAGTGAACCAGGGGGCAACGAGCAGTACTTC. It is translated as CASSEPGGNEQYF. The chain recombines TRBV25-1 with TRBJ2-7; 8 bases map to TRBD1. Germline CDR1 reads MGHDK; CDR2 reads SYGVNS. The V gene end was trimmed by 2 bases and the J gene end by 5 bases; junction bases not matched to a gene: 2. This CDR3 has 13 amino acids.

This clonotype has ten or more counts. This chain links TRBV20-1 with TRBJ2-7, with TRBD2 as a possible D gene (6 bases). Per the germline V gene, CDR1 is DFQATT and CDR2 is SNEGSKA (reference sequence). Trimming cost V 4 bases and J 2 bases, with 18 bases left between them. The CDR3 is made up of 15 amino acids. CDR3 DNA sequence: TGCAGTGCTACGCCTCCACGGGAGCATACCTACGAGCAGTACTTC. Translating gives CSATPPREHTYEQYF.

This clonotype came up many times. J is TRBJ2-7 and V is TRBV5-1; TRBD2 might be the D (5 bases). Germline CDR1 is SGHRS and CDR2 is YFSETQ. CDR3 length: 14 amino acids. V was shortened by 4 bases and J by 0 bases, with 11 bases between the two germline ends. The CDR3 reads CASSQSGFSYEQYF. The CDR3 coding sequence is TGCGCCAGCAGCCAGAGCGGTTTCTCCTACGAGCAGTACTTC.

The chain carries TRBV6-1 and TRBJ2-1; a weak D match, TRBD2 (6 bases). Germline V CDR1 and CDR2: MNHNS, SASEGT. Trimming stripped 6 bases from V and 9 bases from J, with 15 bases between. CDR3 length: 13 residues. The CDR3 loop is CASSLLLGGEQFF. The CDR3 nucleotides read TGTGCCAGCAGCCTTCTTTTGGGGGGTGAGCAGTTCTTC.